These T cell receptor beta chains were read from a single sample in a study of Ad26.COV2.S vaccination and SARS-CoV-2 variants. Some clones are missing from TCRdb's copy, which holds only in-frame ones; the method was immunoSEQ multiplex PCR. Of approximately 460,000 clones listed, about 88% are singletons. Material: peripheral blood, obtained in a trial of Ad26.COV2.S vaccine versus placebo. The receptors were gathered from a person aged 18-65 years who received the Ad26.COV2.S COVID-19 vaccine or a placebo. CDR3s include the opening cysteine and the closing phenylalanine or tryptophan. D genes are given only for firm matches. Rows may omit the clone size; those that give it use once, few, many or a size class.

.	TRBJ2-7	TRBD1	TRBV9	CASSTGTGGAYEQYF	TGTGCCAGCAGCACCGGGACAGGGGGTGCCTACGAGCAGTACTTC
.	TRBJ1-3	.	TRBV5-8	CASSLWGRGNTIYF	TGTGCCAGCAGCTTGTGGGGCAGGGGAAACACCATATATTTT
.	TRBJ2-1	TRBD2	TRBV2	CASPPAGVRLNEQFF	TGTGCCAGTCCCCCAGCGGGAGTCCGTCTCAATGAGCAGTTCTTC
once	TRBJ2-1	TRBD2	TRBV29-1	CSVDLRGRALEQFF	TGCAGCGTTGATCTCCGGGGGAGGGCCTTGGAGCAGTTCTTC
.	TRBJ1-4	.	TRBV9	CASSVFGTRNEKLFF	TGTGCCAGCAGCGTATTTGGGACAAGAAATGAAAAACTGTTTTTT
.	TRBJ1-3	.	TRBV7-2	CASSLDLSGGNTIYF	TGTGCCAGCAGCTTAGACTTATCGGGTGGAAACACCATATATTTT
.	TRBJ1-1	TRBD1	TRBV2	CASGQVINTEAFF	TGTGCCAGTGGACAGGTGATAAACACTGAAGCTTTCTTT
.	TRBJ1-2	TRBD1	TRBV28	CASTPGLDRANGYTF	TGTGCCAGCACTCCTGGCCTGGACAGGGCAAATGGCTACACCTTC
.	TRBJ2-1	TRBD1	TRBV30	CAWGDRRFGNEQFF	TGTGCCTGGGGGGACAGGCGGTTTGGCAATGAGCAGTTCTTC
.	TRBJ1-2	.	TRBV24-1	CATSSGSGTYYGYTF	TGTGCCACCAGTTCAGGGTCAGGGACGTACTATGGCTACACCTTC
.	TRBJ2-3	.	TRBV7-9	CASSLAGGTDTQYF	TGTGCCAGCAGCTTAGCAGGGGGCACAGATACGCAGTATTTT
.	TRBJ2-1	TRBD2	TRBV29-1	CSVELLAGGTNEQFF	TGCAGCGTTGAGCTACTAGCGGGAGGAACCAATGAGCAGTTCTTC
.	TRBJ2-1	TRBD2	TRBV11-2	CASSPSSGGGYNEQFF	TGTGCCAGCAGCCCCTCTAGCGGGGGGGGATACAATGAGCAGTTCTTC
.	TRBJ2-1	.	TRBV28	CASSQGGSDNEQFF	TGTGCCAGCAGCCAGGGGGGGAGCGACAATGAGCAGTTCTTC
.	TRBJ1-5	.	TRBV11-2	CASSPDRDQPQHF	TGTGCCAGCAGCCCCGACAGAGATCAGCCCCAGCATTTT
once	TRBJ2-3	TRBD2	TRBV5-1	CASSSAGGPWDTQYF	TGCGCCAGCAGTTCAGCGGGAGGACCGTGGGATACGCAGTATTTT
few	TRBJ1-5	TRBD1	TRBV4-2	CASSRGQAGEPQHF	TGTGCCAGCAGCCGAGGACAGGCCGGAGAGCCCCAGCATTTT
.	TRBJ1-5	TRBD1	TRBV19	CASTYRPGQIFNQPQHF	TGTGCCAGTACGTACCGACCGGGACAGATTTTCAATCAGCCCCAGCATTTT
.	TRBJ2-7	.	TRBV5-6	CASSRTAYEQYF	TGTGCCAGCAGCAGGACAGCCTACGAGCAGTACTTC
.	TRBJ2-7	.	TRBV24-1	CATSDLSPPRQYF	TGTGCCACCAGTGATTTGTCACCCCCCCGGCAGTACTTC
.	TRBJ2-1	.	TRBV7-6	CASSSRDRSYNEQFF	TGTGCCAGCAGCTCCCGGGACCGTTCCTACAATGAGCAGTTCTTC
.	TRBJ1-1	.	TRBV5-1	CASSLAGEAFF	TGCGCCAGCAGCTTGGCCGGAGAAGCTTTCTTT
.	TRBJ1-1	TRBD1	TRBV6-6	CASRKGTAEGTEAFF	TGTGCCAGCAGGAAAGGGACAGCGGAGGGTACTGAAGCTTTCTTT
once	TRBJ2-1	TRBD2	TRBV9	CASSSLAGETYNEQFF	TGTGCCAGCAGCTCATTAGCGGGAGAAACCTACAATGAGCAGTTCTTC
.	TRBJ1-2	.	TRBV5-1	CASSFPKGDSNYGYTF	TGCGCCAGCAGCTTTCCCAAGGGGGACTCTAACTATGGCTACACCTTC
once	TRBJ2-7	.	TRBV12-3/TRBV12-4	CATSLQATYEQYF	TGTGCCACCAGTCTGCAGGCAACCTACGAGCAGTACTTC
.	TRBJ1-5	.	TRBV28	CASSFTPPPSNQPQHF	TGTGCCAGCAGTTTTACGCCTCCACCTAGCAATCAGCCCCAGCATTTT
.	TRBJ2-1	.	TRBV21-1	CASSKPLAAAPLPSYNEQFF	TGTGCCAGCAGCAAACCCTTAGCGGCCGCACCCCTCCCCTCCTACAATGAGCAGTTCTTC
.	TRBJ1-4	TRBD1	TRBV10-1	CASSEPYRGNEKLFF	TGCGCCAGCAGTGAGCCCTACAGGGGGAATGAAAAACTGTTTTTT
once	TRBJ2-3	.	TRBV6-5	CASRWAGGTTDTQYF	TGTGCCAGCCGTTGGGCAGGAGGGACCACAGATACGCAGTATTTT
.	TRBJ2-7	TRBD1	TRBV4-2	CASSQGQGHYEQYF	TGTGCCAGCAGCCAAGGACAGGGTCACTACGAGCAGTACTTC
.	TRBJ2-3	.	TRBV11-2	CASSRALITDTQYF	TGTGCCAGCAGCCGAGCACTAATCACAGATACGCAGTATTTT
.	TRBJ1-5	TRBD1	TRBV7-9	CASSLVRGGGSNQPQHF	TGTGCCAGCAGCTTAGTGAGAGGGGGCGGGAGCAATCAGCCCCAGCATTTT
.	TRBJ1-4	TRBD1	TRBV5-1	CASSLGQVNPEKLFF	TGCGCCAGCAGCCTGGGACAGGTCAATCCCGAAAAACTGTTTTTT